This T cell receptor (beta chain) was sequenced in a study of T cell responses to AZD1222 COVID-19 vaccine (dated by TCRdb to the early 2020s). The study in broad terms: Because spike-specific TCR depth and breadth did not differ between the two schedules, AZD1222 recipients who got a second dose at roughly 4 weeks were pooled with those who got a second dose at roughly 12 weeks. TCR sequencing was performed for roughly 240 trial participants, of whom around 200 were given two doses of AZD1222 and around 25 were given two doses of MenACWY control vaccine. Enrollment into the trials was organized by age into subgroups of 18-55, 56-69 and 70-plus years, and those subgroups contained roughly 140, 27 and 60 TCR-sequenced participants, respectively.

A remark on this clone: The specificity of this receptor is unknown. Per-base qualities were not stored, and no clone one base away is much larger.

What the time point label conveys for this sample: baseline before first vaccination. Vaccinee samples were obtained from the UK trials COV001 and COV002, which included a single-blind randomized controlled phase 2/3 trial of AZD1222 (ChAdOx1 nCoV-19) in healthy adults. For TCRbeta chain sequencing, PBMC samples from trial participants were taken at day 0 and at day 28 after the second dose. General conclusions and limits of the study: Participants were mostly white British and included more females than males, and it was suggested by the authors that clonal diversity may have been underestimated. After two AZD1222 doses, spike-specific TCR breadth and depth were significantly higher than at day 0 and than in MenACWY recipients. The 56-69-year group was small, and its depth increase did not reach significance, likely because of low power. Conclusions about previously exposed vaccinees were limited because only a handful of AZD1222 recipients were SARS-CoV-2 seropositive at baseline. Nearly half of unique spike-specific TCRs reportedly recognized epitopes outside regions mutated in the B.1.351 and B.1.1.7 variants. Because no samples from the day 14 peak response were available, repertoires could be characterized only after the peak T cell response. The vaccine-associated CD4 TCRs covered the entire spike protein, and the dominant responses fell in regions 160-218 and 743-854.

The CDR3 regions of human TCRbeta chains were subjected to immunosequencing. As for how the authors treated the data: Repertoire TCRs were matched against a reference library of SARS-CoV-2-specific TCRs generated with the MIRA antigen-specificity platform. Breadth meant the fraction of unique TCRs that were SARS-CoV-2-associated, whereas depth meant the fraction of total T cells that were SARS-CoV-2-associated. Each spike-specific TCR was assigned to its reactive spike region and to a CD4 or CD8 class using the MIRA data. Log10-transformed breadth and depth values were compared by one-way ANOVA with Sidak's multiple comparisons tests. TCRdb obtained this table from immuneACCESS and retained in-frame rearrangements with V and J assigned. These tables miss some clones; where compared with another copy, unresolved V genes account for less than half of the shortfall, and the remainder is unexplained. That table furnishes V, J and clone size, whereas the DNA furnished D and trimming. This sample holds more than 95,000 clones; roughly 90% were observed only once. Of the sample, roughly 1.5% is held by the ten largest clones.

The TCR was taken from an adult in good health. The source material was peripheral blood, sampled on day 0 of AZD1222 vaccination.

The CDR3 corresponds to CASSIEAVGEQYF. At the DNA level, the sequence is TGTGCCAGTAGTATAGAAGCGGTTGGCGAGCAGTACTTC. The sequence is built from TRBV19 and TRBJ2-7; TRBD2 might be the D gene, on 5 matching bases. From the cysteine up to the phenylalanine, the CDR3 has a length of 13 residues. Just the 39-base CDR3 DNA is kept, in frame starting at base 1. V is clipped by 0 bases and J by 6 bases, and the sequence between their germline boundaries is 9 bases long. Taken from the germline V gene (reference sequence), the CDR1 and CDR2 loops are LNHDA and SQIVND.